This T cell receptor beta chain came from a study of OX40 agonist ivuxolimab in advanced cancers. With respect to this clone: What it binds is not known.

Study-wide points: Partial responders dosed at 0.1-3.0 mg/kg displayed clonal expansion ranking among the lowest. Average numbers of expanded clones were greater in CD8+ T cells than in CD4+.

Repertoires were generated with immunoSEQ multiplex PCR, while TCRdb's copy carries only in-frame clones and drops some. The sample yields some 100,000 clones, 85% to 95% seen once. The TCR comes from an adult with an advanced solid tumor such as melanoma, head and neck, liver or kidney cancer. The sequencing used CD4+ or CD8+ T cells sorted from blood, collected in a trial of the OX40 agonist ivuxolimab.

The CDR3 bases are TGTGCCAGCAGCTTAGGTCAGGGATGGGAAAAACTGTTTTTT. Amino acids: CASSLGQGWEKLFF. The chain recombines TRBV13 with TRBJ1-4, with a weak D call TRBD1 (5 bases). The CDR3 covers 14 residues. Germline CDR1 is PRHDT and CDR2 is FYEKMQ (reference sequence). Deletions cut 0 bases from V and 8 bases from J, with 10 bases between.